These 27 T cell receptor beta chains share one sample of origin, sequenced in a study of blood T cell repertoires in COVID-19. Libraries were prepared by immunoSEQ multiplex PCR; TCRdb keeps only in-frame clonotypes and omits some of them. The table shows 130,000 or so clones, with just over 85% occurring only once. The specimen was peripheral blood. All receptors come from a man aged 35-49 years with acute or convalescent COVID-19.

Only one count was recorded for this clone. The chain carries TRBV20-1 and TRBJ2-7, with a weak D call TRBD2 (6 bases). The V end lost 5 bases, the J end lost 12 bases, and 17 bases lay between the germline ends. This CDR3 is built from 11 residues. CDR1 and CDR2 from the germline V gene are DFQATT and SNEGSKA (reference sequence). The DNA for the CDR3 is TGCAGTGCTTTAGCTAATAGCGGACCGTACTTC. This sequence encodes CSALANSGPYF.

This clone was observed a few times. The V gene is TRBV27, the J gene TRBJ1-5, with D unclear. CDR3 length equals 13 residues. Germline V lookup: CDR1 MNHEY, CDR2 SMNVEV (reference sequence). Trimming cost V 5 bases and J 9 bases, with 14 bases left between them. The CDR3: CASSPGAVRPQHF. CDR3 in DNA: TGTGCCAGCAGTCCCGGTGCTGTTCGGCCCCAGCATTTT.

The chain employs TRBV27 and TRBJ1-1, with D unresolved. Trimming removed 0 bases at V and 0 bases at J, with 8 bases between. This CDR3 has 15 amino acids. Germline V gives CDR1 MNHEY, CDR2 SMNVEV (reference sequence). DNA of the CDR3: TGTGCCAGCAGTTTATCGCGGGTAATGAACACTGAAGCTTTCTTT. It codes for CASSLSRVMNTEAFF.

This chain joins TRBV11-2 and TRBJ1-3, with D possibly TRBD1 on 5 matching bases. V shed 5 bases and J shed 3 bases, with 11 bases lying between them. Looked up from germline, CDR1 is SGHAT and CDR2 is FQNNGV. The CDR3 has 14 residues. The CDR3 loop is CASSLTAFGNTIYF. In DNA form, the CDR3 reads TGTGCCAGCAGCCTGACAGCTTTTGGAAACACCATATATTTT.

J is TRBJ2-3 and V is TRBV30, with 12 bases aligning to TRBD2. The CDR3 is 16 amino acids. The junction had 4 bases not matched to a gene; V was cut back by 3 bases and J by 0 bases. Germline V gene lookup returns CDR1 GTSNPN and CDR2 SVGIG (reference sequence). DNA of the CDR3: TGTGCCTGGAGGTTAGGACTAGCGGGGAGCACAGATACGCAGTATTTT. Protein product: CAWRLGLAGSTDTQYF.

The CDR3 reads CASSTRQGGETEAFF. The CDR3 DNA sequence: TGTGCCAGCAGCACCCGACAGGGGGGGGAGACTGAAGCTTTCTTT. The chain carries TRBV9 and TRBJ1-1; 9 nucleotides agree with TRBD1. The CDR3 runs 15 residues. Unmatched junction bases numbered 9, after V lost 4 bases and J lost 5 bases. From germline, CDR1 is SGDLS and CDR2 YYNGEE.

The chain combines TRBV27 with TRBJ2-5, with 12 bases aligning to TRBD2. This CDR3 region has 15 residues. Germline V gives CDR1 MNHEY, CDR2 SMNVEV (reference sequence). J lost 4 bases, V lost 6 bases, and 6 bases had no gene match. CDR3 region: CASRSGLAGPETQYF. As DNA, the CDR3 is TGTGCCAGCAGATCCGGACTAGCGGGACCAGAGACCCAGTACTTC.

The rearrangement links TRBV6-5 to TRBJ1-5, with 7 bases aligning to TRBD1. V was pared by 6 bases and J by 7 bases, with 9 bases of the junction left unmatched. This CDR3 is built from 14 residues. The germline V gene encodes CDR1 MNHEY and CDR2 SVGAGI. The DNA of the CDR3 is TGTGCCAGCAGCACACAGGGGATTGGGCAGCCCCAGCATTTT. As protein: CASSTQGIGQPQHF.

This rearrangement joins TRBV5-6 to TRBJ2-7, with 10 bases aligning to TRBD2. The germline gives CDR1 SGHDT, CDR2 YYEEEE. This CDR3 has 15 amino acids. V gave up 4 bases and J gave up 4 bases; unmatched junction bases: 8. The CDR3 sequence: CASSAPRTSGYEQYF. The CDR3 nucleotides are TGTGCCAGCAGCGCGCCGCGGACTAGCGGTTACGAGCAGTACTTC.

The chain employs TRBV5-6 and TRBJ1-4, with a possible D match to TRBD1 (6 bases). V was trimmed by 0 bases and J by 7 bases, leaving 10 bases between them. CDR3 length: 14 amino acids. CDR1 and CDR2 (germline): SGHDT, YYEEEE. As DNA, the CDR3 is TGTGCCAGCAGCTTGGATGGGGGCGGTGAAAAACTGTTTTTT. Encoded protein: CASSLDGGGEKLFF.

The CDR3 sequence: CASSERSSGANVLTF. CDR3 nucleotides: TGTGCCAGCAGTGAGCGGAGCTCTGGGGCCAACGTCCTGACTTTC. The J gene is TRBJ2-6, the V gene TRBV6-4, with no clear D. The CDR3 extends over 15 amino acids. The V gene's germline CDR1 is MRHNA and CDR2 SNTAGT. Trimming took 3 bases from V and 0 from J, leaving 6 bases between them.

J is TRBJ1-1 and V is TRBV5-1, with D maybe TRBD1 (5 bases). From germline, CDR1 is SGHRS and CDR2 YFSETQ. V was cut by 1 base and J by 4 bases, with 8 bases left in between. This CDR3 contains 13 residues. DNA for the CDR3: TGCGCCAGCAGCTTGTGGGGGGGCACTGAAGCTTTCTTT. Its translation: CASSLWGGTEAFF.

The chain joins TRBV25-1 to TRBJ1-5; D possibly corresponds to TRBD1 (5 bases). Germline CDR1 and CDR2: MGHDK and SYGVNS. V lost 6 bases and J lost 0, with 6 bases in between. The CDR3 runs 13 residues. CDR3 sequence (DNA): TGTGCCAGCAGCGACAGTAGCAATCAGCCCCAGCATTTT. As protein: CASSDSSNQPQHF.

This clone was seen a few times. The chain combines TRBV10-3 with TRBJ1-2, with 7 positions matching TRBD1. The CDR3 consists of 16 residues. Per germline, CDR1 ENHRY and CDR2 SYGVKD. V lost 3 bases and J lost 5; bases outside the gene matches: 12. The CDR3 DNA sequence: TGTGCCATCAGTGATCTCGGGGACAGTGGTAAATATGGCTACACCTTC. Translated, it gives CAISDLGDSGKYGYTF.

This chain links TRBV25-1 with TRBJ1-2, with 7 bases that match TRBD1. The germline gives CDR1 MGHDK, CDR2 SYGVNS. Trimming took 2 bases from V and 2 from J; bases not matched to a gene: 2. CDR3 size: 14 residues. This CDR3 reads CASSENRGNYGYTF. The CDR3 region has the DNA TGTGCCAGCAGTGAAAACAGGGGAAACTATGGCTACACCTTC.

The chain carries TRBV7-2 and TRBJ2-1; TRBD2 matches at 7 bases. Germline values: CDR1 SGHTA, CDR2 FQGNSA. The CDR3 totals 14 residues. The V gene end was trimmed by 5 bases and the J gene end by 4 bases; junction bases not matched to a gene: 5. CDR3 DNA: TGTGCCAGCAGCCCTAGCGGACTATACAATGAGCAGTTCTTC. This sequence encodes CASSPSGLYNEQFF.

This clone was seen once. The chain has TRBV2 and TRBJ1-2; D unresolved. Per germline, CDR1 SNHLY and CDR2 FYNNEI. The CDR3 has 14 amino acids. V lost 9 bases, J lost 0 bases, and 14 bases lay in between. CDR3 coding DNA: TGTGCCAGTACCCGTGGCAACCCTAACTATGGCTACACCTTC. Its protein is CASTRGNPNYGYTF.

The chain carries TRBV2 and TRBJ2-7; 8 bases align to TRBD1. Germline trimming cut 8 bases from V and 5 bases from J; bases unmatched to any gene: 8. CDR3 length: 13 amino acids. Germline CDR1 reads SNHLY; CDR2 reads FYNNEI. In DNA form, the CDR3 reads TGTGCCAGCCTCCGAAGACAGGGGAACGAGCAGTACTTC. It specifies CASLRRQGNEQYF.

CDR3 DNA: TGTGCCAGCAGCCCAGGACAACGATATGGCTACACCTTC. It translates to CASSPGQRYGYTF. V is TRBV3-1 (or the pseudogene TRBV3-2) and J is TRBJ1-2; tentative D call: TRBD1 (5 bases). Germline assignment: CDR1 LGHDT and CDR2 YNNKEL (reference sequence). The CDR3 runs 13 residues. Trimming removed 4 bases from V and 5 bases from J, with 11 bases in between.

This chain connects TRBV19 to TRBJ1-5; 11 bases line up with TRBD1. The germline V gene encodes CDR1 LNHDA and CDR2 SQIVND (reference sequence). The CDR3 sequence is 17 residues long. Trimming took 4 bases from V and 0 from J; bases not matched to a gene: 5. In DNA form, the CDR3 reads TGTGCCAGTAGTACGGGACAGGGGGTGGCTAGCAATCAGCCCCAGCATTTT. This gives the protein CASSTGQGVASNQPQHF.

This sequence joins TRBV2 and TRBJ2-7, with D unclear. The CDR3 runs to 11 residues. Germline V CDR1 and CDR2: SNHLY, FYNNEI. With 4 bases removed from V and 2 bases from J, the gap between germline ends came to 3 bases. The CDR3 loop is CASSVAYEQYF. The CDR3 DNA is TGTGCCAGCAGTGTCGCCTACGAGCAGTACTTC.

Here the CDR3 DNA reads TGTGCCAGTCGGGACAGGGTGAATGAGCAGTTCTTC. This sequence encodes CASRDRVNEQFF. The chain has TRBV19 and TRBJ2-1; 9 bases agree with TRBD1. V trimming: 8 bases; J trimming: 7 bases; junction bases outside the gene matches: 3. CDR3 length: 12 amino acids. In germline, CDR1 is LNHDA, CDR2 SQIVND (reference sequence).

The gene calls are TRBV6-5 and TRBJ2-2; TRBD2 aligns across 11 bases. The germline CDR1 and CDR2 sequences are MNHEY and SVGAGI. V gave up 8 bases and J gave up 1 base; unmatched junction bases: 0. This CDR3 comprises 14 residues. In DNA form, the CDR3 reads TGTGCCAGCGGACTAGCGGGGAACACCGGGGAGCTGTTTTTT. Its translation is CASGLAGNTGELFF.

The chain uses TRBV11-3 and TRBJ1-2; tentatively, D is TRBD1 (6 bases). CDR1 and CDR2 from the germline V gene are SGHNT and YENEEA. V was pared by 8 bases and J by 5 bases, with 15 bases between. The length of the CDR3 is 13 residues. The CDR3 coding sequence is TGTGCCAGCTTCCTCAGGGGATGGTATGGCTACACCTTC. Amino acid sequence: CASFLRGWYGYTF.

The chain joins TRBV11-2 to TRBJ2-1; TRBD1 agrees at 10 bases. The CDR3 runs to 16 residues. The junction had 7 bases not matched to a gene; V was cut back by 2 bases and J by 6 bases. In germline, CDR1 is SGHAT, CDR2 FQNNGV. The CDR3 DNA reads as TGTGCCAGCAGCTTAAATGTGGGGACAGGGGTCAATGAGCAGTTCTTC. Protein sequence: CASSLNVGTGVNEQFF. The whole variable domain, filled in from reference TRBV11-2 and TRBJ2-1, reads EAGVAQSPRYKIIEKRQSVAFWCNPISGHATLYWYQQILGQGPKLLIQFQNNGVVDDSQLPKDRFSAERLKGVDSTLKIQPAKLEDSAVYLCASSLNVGTGVNEQFFGPGTRLTVL.

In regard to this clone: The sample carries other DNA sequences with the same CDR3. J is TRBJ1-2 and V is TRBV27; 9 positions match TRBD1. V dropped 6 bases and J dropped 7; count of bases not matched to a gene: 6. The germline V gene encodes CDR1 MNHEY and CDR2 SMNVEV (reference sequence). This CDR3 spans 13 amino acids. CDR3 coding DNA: TGTGCCAGCAGCCCGGGACAGGGTGGTGGCTACACCTTC. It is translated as CASSPGQGGGYTF.

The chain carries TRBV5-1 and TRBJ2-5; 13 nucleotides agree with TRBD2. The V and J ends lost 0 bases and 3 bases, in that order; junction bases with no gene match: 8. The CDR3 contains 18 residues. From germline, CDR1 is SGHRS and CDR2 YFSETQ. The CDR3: CASSLGLAGGVVKETQYF. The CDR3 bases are TGCGCCAGCAGCTTGGGACTAGCGGGAGGTGTTGTGAAAGAGACCCAGTACTTC. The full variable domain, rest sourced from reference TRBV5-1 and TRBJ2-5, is KAGVTQTPRYLIKTRGQQVTLSCSPISGHRSVSWYQQTPGQGLQFLFEYFSETQRNKGNFPGRFSGRQFSNSRSEMNVSTLELGDSALYLCASSLGLAGGVVKETQYFGPGTRLLVL.